The present T cell receptor (beta chain) was sequenced within a study of shared clonotypes between healthy human individuals. Repertoires were generated with immunoSEQ multiplex PCR, while TCRdb's copy carries only in-frame clones and drops some. The sample shows millions of clones, 93% of them seen only once. CDR1 and CDR2 from the germline V gene are MDHEN and SYDVKM. Trimming shortened V by 3 bases and J by 7 bases, and 15 bases separated the two germline ends. This CDR3 has 14 amino acids. This chain uses TRBV28 with TRBJ1-1, with D uncertain. This TCR was recovered from a man between 18 and 35 years old in good health. Some clones in this sample may be carry-over from other donors' samples. Sequences were obtained from naive CD4+ T cells from PBMCs. Subset given: CD45RA+ positively selected. The CDR3 here is CASSLSGRRDEAFF. The CDR3 nucleotides are TGTGCCAGCAGTTTGTCAGGACGCCGCGATGAAGCTTTCTTT.